The entry below gives a single TCR beta chain sequence along with its context. Its antigen remains undetermined. Base qualities were left out, and no much larger clone turns up one base away. CDR1 and CDR2 are read off the germline V gene as SGHRS and YFSETQ. Trimming takes 0 bases from V and 0 bases from J, and the germline ends sit 7 bases apart. Its CDR3 holds 14 amino acids, cysteine through valine. The CDR3 DNA has 42 bases and is translated from base 1. TCRbeta CDR3 regions were amplified from genomic DNA by means of the immunoSEQ Assay, a bias-controlled multiplex PCR. Under the source paper's analysis protocol: Within the assay, amplification of reference gene primers was used to estimate how many nucleated cells each sample contained. To quantify the absolute abundance of each unique TCRbeta CDR3 rearrangement, sequence reads were collapsed and filtered. Productive Simpson clonality was computed per sample as the square root of Simpson's diversity index over productive rearrangements. This immuneACCESS table, as held by TCRdb, lists in-frame sequences with V and J called but not all clones. Of the missing ones, under half trace to an unresolved V gene in checked studies; the others have no known cause. From that table come the V and J calls and clone size; the DNA was used to work out D and trimming. The sample profile shows under 250,000 clones; around 81% of them were found once. The ten top clones hold about 6.3% of the sample.

This record belongs to a study of blood T cell repertoires in COVID-19 (dated by TCRdb to 2018 to 2020). At the level of the whole study: Samples covering the acute and convalescent phases of COVID-19 were provided by collaborators in the United States, Italy and Spain. The dataset comprised deeply sampled blood TCRbeta repertoires from subjects exposed to, actively infected with, or recovered from COVID-19. The repertoires were released in a freely available public database meant as a resource for research on the immune response to SARS-CoV-2. Where available, HLA class I and class II types were taken from metadata supplied by the sample provider and were not determined by assay-based typing. The sample metadata nearly always contained a de-identified subject ID, COVID-19 status, age in years and sex. The prospective study material was composed of cDNA or gDNA derived from T cells, B-cell-depleted T cells, or PBMCs. The samples were drawn from two sources: the first 160 participants of the ongoing ImmuneRACE study, and fewer than 1,500 subjects contributed by 6 global collaborators. General study outcomes and caveats: The amount of clinical and demographic metadata varied by source and participant and was provided uncurated.

Each collaborating institution followed its own protocols to collect whole blood in K2EDTA tubes. For TCRbeta analysis, collaborators shipped samples as frozen whole blood, isolated PBMCs, or DNA extracted from either of those sample types. This sequence uses TRBV5-1 and TRBJ2-7, with no reliable assignment of the D segment. The sample comprised peripheral blood. This receptor was obtained from a woman aged 55-70 years with active or convalescent COVID-19. The CDR3 region has the sequence CASSLDPSSYEQYV. At the DNA level, the sequence is TGCGCCAGCAGCTTGGACCCTAGCTCCTACGAGCAGTACGTC.